This T cell receptor (beta chain) was captured by sequencing in a study of T cell repertoires in cytomegalovirus infection. Across the whole study: Carrying CMV and the relevant HLA type showed in public TCR beta signatures. Findings and limits, study-wide: It was HLA-C-restricted CMV-specific TCR beta clonotypes that dominated the response ex vivo.

Deletions cut 6 bases from V and 4 bases from J, with 12 bases between. CDR1 SGHVS and CDR2 FNYEAQ come from the germline V gene. The CDR3 sequence is 13 residues long. Only a few counts were recorded for this clonotype. The antigen is unknown. TCRdb ran MiXCR on the reads and lists one entry per CDR3 protein. The sample holds fewer than 300,000 distinct CDR3 sequences; about 25% are singletons and the top ten take around 14%. The sequence derives from a human donor in good health (CMV status not recorded). Some clones in this sample may be carry-over from other donors' samples. The source material was PBMCs. The genes are TRBV7-6 and TRBJ2-5; D perhaps matches TRBD1 (5 bases). The CDR3 DNA sequence: TGTGCCAGCAGACCGATTGACAGAGAGACCCAGTACTTC. This translates into CASRPIDRETQYF.